The 28 T cell receptor beta chains below were found in one sample sequenced in a study of early T cells in non-severe SARS-CoV-2 infection. TCRdb itself ran the 5' RACE reads through MiXCR, one entry per CDR3 protein. The sample includes about 50,000 distinct CDR3 sequences, over 9.5% of them seen just once. Material: whole blood. The receptors were sampled from an adult who was a healthcare worker with PCR-confirmed SARS-CoV-2 infection or an uninfected control (not recorded which).

This rearrangement joins TRBV3-1 to TRBJ2-2; D is possibly TRBD1 or TRBD2 (5 bases each). V was shortened by 2 bases and J by 3 bases, with 10 bases between the two germline ends. Germline V gene data show CDR1 as LGHDT and CDR2 as YNNKEL (reference sequence). This CDR3 is 15 amino acids long. The CDR3 sequence is CASSQPGRDTGELFF. DNA of the CDR3: TGTGCCAGCAGCCAACCAGGGCGGGACACCGGGGAGCTGTTTTTT.

This clonotype has a handful of counts. The gene calls are TRBV6-1 and TRBJ2-1, with 12 positions matching TRBD2. The V gene end was trimmed by 3 bases and the J gene end by 10 bases; junction bases not matched to a gene: 7. CDR1 is MNHNS, CDR2 SASEGT, per germline. The CDR3 has 15 amino acids. CDR3 loop: CASSDLASGRGEQFF. The CDR3 region has the DNA TGTGCCAGCAGTGATTTGGCTAGCGGGAGGGGGGAGCAGTTCTTC.

This clonotype showed up many times. The chain carries TRBV4-2 and TRBJ2-2; 7 positions agree with TRBD2. Trimming took 4 bases from V and 7 from J; bases not matched to a gene: 9. This CDR3 has 15 amino acids. Germline loops: CDR1 LGHNA, CDR2 YNFKEQ. CDR3 sequence: CASSLSGGEGGELFF. In nucleotides, the CDR3 is TGTGCCAGCAGCCTGTCGGGAGGAGAGGGCGGGGAGCTGTTTTTT.

This clonotype was counted a single time. This chain links TRBV19 with TRBJ1-5, with a weak D call TRBD1 (6 bases). The ends were cut back, 3 bases at V and 4 bases at J, with 10 bases in the middle. The CDR3 covers 14 residues. CDR1 is LNHDA and CDR2 is SQIVND in the germline V gene (reference sequence). The DNA for the CDR3 is TGTGCCAGTAGTATTGAGGGGGTTAATCAGCCCCAGCATTTT. Translating gives CASSIEGVNQPQHF. The full variable domain, rest sourced from reference TRBV19 and TRBJ1-5, is DGGITQSPKYLFRKEGQNVTLSCEQNLNHDAMYWYRQDPGQGLRLIYYSQIVNDFQKGDIAEGYSVSREKKESFPLTVTSAQKNPTAFYLCASSIEGVNQPQHFGDGTRLSIL.

This chain connects TRBV18 to TRBJ2-1; 11 bases agree with TRBD2. V gave up 6 bases and J gave up 8 bases; unmatched junction bases: 12. This CDR3 comprises 16 residues. Germline V gene sequence: CDR1 KGHSH, CDR2 LQKENI. The CDR3 nucleotides read TGTGCCAGCTCGAGACCTAGCGGGAGGTGGGGCGATGAGCAGTTCTTC. It translates to CASSRPSGRWGDEQFF.

This chain links TRBV7-6 with TRBJ2-4; D is uncertain. V shed 4 bases and J shed 7 bases, with 8 bases lying between them. The CDR3 extends over 12 amino acids. The germline V gene has CDR1 SGHVS and CDR2 FNYEAQ. The CDR3 is CASSSQDNIQYF. DNA for the CDR3: TGTGCCAGCAGCTCTCAGGACAACATTCAGTACTTC.

This clonotype was counted at least ten times. An end of the junction does not agree with germline; a read error may underlie this. V and J are TRBV5-1 and TRBJ2-7; 9 positions match TRBD2. The CDR3 has 14 residues. Per the germline V gene, CDR1 is SGHRS and CDR2 is YFSETQ. Here the CDR3 reads CASSLAAGGGEQYF. The CDR3 DNA is TGTGCCAGCAGCTTAGCTGCGGGAGGGGGCGAGCAGTACTTC.

This clonotype appeared many times. The chain combines TRBV3-1 with TRBJ1-1, with D tentatively TRBD1 (5 bases). V was trimmed by 1 base and J by 6 bases, leaving 18 bases between them. CDR3 length: 16 residues. The germline gives CDR1 LGHDT, CDR2 YNNKEL (reference sequence). CDR3 bases: TGTGCCAGCAGCCAAGCAGGGTTAGGTTTTTTATCTGAAGCTTTCTTT. Translation gives CASSQAGLGFLSEAFF.

This clonotype was picked up many times. The rearrangement joins TRBV29-1 to TRBJ1-2; 9 nucleotides agree with TRBD1. CDR1 and CDR2 from the germline V gene are SQVTM and ANQGSEA. V lost 4 bases to trimming and J lost 8 bases; unmatched junction nucleotides: 8. The CDR3 has 13 residues. The CDR3, as DNA: TGCAGCGTTGGGCTGGACAGGGGTAGGGGCTACACCTTC. This encodes CSVGLDRGRGYTF. The entire variable domain, with the rest obtained from reference TRBV29-1 and TRBJ1-2, is as follows: SAVISQKPSRDICQRGTSLTIQCQVDSQVTMMFWYRQQPGQSLTLIATANQGSEATYESGFVIDKFPISRPNLTFSTLTVSNMSPEDSSIYLCSVGLDRGRGYTFGSGTRLTVV.

This clonotype was detected ten times or more. This chain links TRBV6-5 with TRBJ1-1; D gene ambiguous. CDR1 MNHEY and CDR2 SVGAGI come from the germline V gene. The CDR3 consists of 15 residues. With 0 bases removed from V and 3 bases from J, the gap between germline ends came to 11 bases. The CDR3 loop reads CASSYSGTIDTEAFF. CDR3 coding DNA: TGTGCCAGCAGTTACTCTGGCACCATCGACACTGAAGCTTTCTTT.

This sequence joins TRBV6-2 or TRBV6-3 and TRBJ1-1; D perhaps matches TRBD1 (5 bases). Germline-derived CDR1 and CDR2 are MNHEY and SVGEGT. The ends were cut back, 3 bases at V and 0 bases at J, with 17 bases in the middle. The CDR3 is 17 residues long. The CDR3 sequence: CASSYNLKTVMNTEAFF. DNA of the CDR3: TGTGCCAGCAGTTATAACTTGAAGACAGTTATGAACACTGAAGCTTTCTTT.

CDR3 in amino acids: CASRPGQGVYGYTF. The CDR3, as DNA: TGCGCCAGCAGGCCGGGACAGGGTGTCTATGGCTACACCTTC. This chain uses TRBV5-1 with TRBJ1-2; 9 nucleotides match TRBD1. J gave up 4 bases and V 5 bases, and 6 bases lay outside the gene matches. The CDR3 contains 14 residues. Per germline, CDR1 SGHRS and CDR2 YFSETQ.

This clonotype was seen a few times. The J gene is TRBJ2-7, the V gene TRBV5-1, with 8 positions matching TRBD1. This CDR3 comprises 15 residues. CDR1 is SGHRS and CDR2 is YFSETQ in the germline V gene. V lost 4 bases and J lost 1; bases outside the gene matches: 7. The CDR3, as DNA: TGCGCCAGCAGCGAAGCCGGGACAGGATCCTACGAGCAGTACTTC. Its protein is CASSEAGTGSYEQYF.

For this clonotype: This may arise from a read error, as a much more abundant clone is one base away. This chain uses TRBV7-3 with TRBJ2-2, with D maybe TRBD2 (5 bases). The CDR3 runs 15 residues. CDR1 and CDR2 (germline): SGHTA, FQGTGA. The CDR3 sequence is CASSLTSSSPGKLFF. In DNA form, the CDR3 reads TGTGCCAGCAGCTTAACCTCTAGCAGCCCCGGGAAGCTGTTTTTT.

By share of the sample, this clonotype is medium-sized (0.01 to 0.1%). The junction differs from germline at one of its ends, possibly a read error. This rearrangement joins TRBV5-1 to TRBJ2-1; the D is unclear. This CDR3 comprises 15 residues. The germline CDR1 and CDR2 sequences are SGHRS and YFSETQ. The CDR3 region has the DNA TGTGCCAGCAGCTTGGGCGGTAGCTCCTACAATGAGCAGTTCTTC. Translated: CASSLGGSSYNEQFF.

This clonotype turned up a few times. The chain employs TRBV12-3 or TRBV12-4 and TRBJ1-3; D is unresolved. The CDR3 has 13 residues. Trimming cost V 3 bases and J 1 base, with 4 bases left between them. The CDR3 loop reads CASSFLSGNTIYF. The CDR3 DNA reads TGTGCCAGCAGTTTCTTATCTGGAAACACCATATATTTT.

The chain couples TRBV6-6 to TRBJ2-1; TRBD1 matches 7 bases. The CDR3 length is 14 residues. CDR1 and CDR2 from the germline V gene are MNHNY and SVGAGI (reference sequence). Trimming took 5 bases from V and 6 from J; bases not matched to a gene: 7. CDR3: CASSTGTDRNEQFF. The CDR3 bases are TGTGCCAGCAGTACCGGGACAGATCGCAATGAGCAGTTCTTC.

The chain carries TRBV7-2 and TRBJ2-7; 8 bases are shared with TRBD2. Germline values: CDR1 SGHTA, CDR2 FQGNSA. V lost 1 base, J lost 4 bases, and 9 bases stayed unmatched. The CDR3 is 16 residues long. CDR3 sequence reads: CASSLGGAGVKYEQYF. In DNA form, the CDR3 reads TGTGCCAGCAGCTTAGGAGGAGCGGGAGTAAAGTACGAGCAGTACTTC.

In this sample, this clonotype turned up many times. The chain couples TRBV7-6 to TRBJ2-1, with D perhaps being TRBD1 or TRBD2 (5 bases each). Germline V lookup: CDR1 SGHVS, CDR2 FNYEAQ. CDR3 length equals 13 residues. The V gene lost 5 bases and the J gene lost 4 bases, with 9 bases spanning the gap. The CDR3 region is CASSPRGYNEQFF. CDR3 DNA: TGTGCCAGCAGCCCGAGGGGATACAATGAGCAGTTCTTC.

This clonotype has a handful of counts. J is TRBJ2-5 and V is TRBV20-1; D assignment may be TRBD1 or TRBD2 (5 bases each). V was shortened by 0 bases and J by 1 base, with 9 bases between the two germline ends. CDR1 is DFQATT, CDR2 SNEGSKA, per germline (reference sequence). The CDR3 is 14 residues long. Written as DNA, the CDR3 is TGCAGTGCTAGAGAGGGGACCCGCCAAGAGACCCAGTACTTC. It translates to CSAREGTRQETQYF.

This clonotype occurred a few times. V usage is TRBV12-3 or TRBV12-4 and J usage is TRBJ2-3; D call uncertain. Trimming stripped 4 bases from V and 5 bases from J, with 16 bases between. The CDR3 runs to 15 residues. The CDR3 sequence is CASSSPLESGDTQYF. The CDR3 DNA reads as TGTGCCAGCAGTTCACCCCTCGAGTCGGGAGATACGCAGTATTTT.

This clonotype was seen more than once but under ten times. The chain uses TRBV29-1 and TRBJ2-3, with D unclear. CDR1 is SQVTM, CDR2 ANQGSEA, per germline. The CDR3 has 11 residues. The V end was cut by 8 bases, the J end by 4 bases, with 10 bases between. CDR3 in amino acids: CSSRDADTQYF. The CDR3 region has the DNA TGCAGCTCAAGGGATGCAGATACGCAGTATTTT.

This clonotype came up many times. The chain couples TRBV5-1 to TRBJ2-7; 9 bases match TRBD1. Germline V gene data show CDR1 as SGHRS and CDR2 as YFSETQ. This CDR3 contains 15 residues. V dropped 2 bases and J dropped 6; count of bases not matched to a gene: 9. The CDR3 loop is CASSFLLTGGSEQYF. The DNA of the CDR3 is TGCGCCAGCAGCTTTCTACTGACAGGGGGTAGCGAGCAGTACTTC.

Only a few counts were recorded for this clonotype. The chain links TRBV6-5 to TRBJ2-5, with D hard to call. Trimming took 8 bases from V and 4 from J, leaving 8 bases between them. Germline values: CDR1 MNHEY, CDR2 SVGAGI. There are 11 residues in the CDR3. The CDR3 region has the DNA TGTGCCAGCGCCGGACCAGAGACCCAGTACTTC. It specifies CASAGPETQYF.

This clonotype was seen a few times. The chain has TRBV28 and TRBJ1-4; possibly TRBD1 for D (5 bases). Deletions cut 7 bases from V and 8 bases from J, with 23 bases between. Germline CDR1 and CDR2: MDHEN and SYDVKM. The CDR3 contains 16 residues. The CDR3 DNA sequence: TGTGCCAGCACCACTCGGAAGGGACCAAGGGGAGAAAAACTGTTTTTT. Amino acids: CASTTRKGPRGEKLFF.

This clonotype was recorded a few times. The chain joins TRBV12-3 or TRBV12-4 to TRBJ2-1; TRBD2 aligns across 11 bases. The CDR3 loop spans 16 amino acids. Trimming removed 6 bases from V and 4 bases from J; junction bases left unmatched: 8. The CDR3 is CASSPTGTSGYNEQFF. The DNA for the CDR3 is TGTGCCAGCAGCCCTACCGGGACTAGCGGATACAATGAGCAGTTCTTC.

Only a few counts were recorded for this clonotype. The V gene is TRBV4-2, the J gene TRBJ2-7; D gene unclear. Germline V gene lookup returns CDR1 LGHNA and CDR2 YNFKEQ. The V end was cut by 2 bases, the J end by 5 bases, with 4 bases between. CDR3 length: 11 amino acids. For the CDR3, the DNA is TGTGCCAGCAGCCAACAAGACGAGCAGTACTTC. It yields the protein CASSQQDEQYF.

The genes are TRBV19 and TRBJ2-1, with D hard to call. This CDR3 has 16 residues. Trimming took off 0 bases at V and 4 bases at J, with 13 bases between the two ends. Germline V gene lookup returns CDR1 LNHDA and CDR2 SQIVND (reference sequence). The CDR3 region has the DNA TGTGCCAGTAGTATAGATTCCGAGCTGAAATACAATGAGCAGTTCTTC. Amino acids: CASSIDSELKYNEQFF.